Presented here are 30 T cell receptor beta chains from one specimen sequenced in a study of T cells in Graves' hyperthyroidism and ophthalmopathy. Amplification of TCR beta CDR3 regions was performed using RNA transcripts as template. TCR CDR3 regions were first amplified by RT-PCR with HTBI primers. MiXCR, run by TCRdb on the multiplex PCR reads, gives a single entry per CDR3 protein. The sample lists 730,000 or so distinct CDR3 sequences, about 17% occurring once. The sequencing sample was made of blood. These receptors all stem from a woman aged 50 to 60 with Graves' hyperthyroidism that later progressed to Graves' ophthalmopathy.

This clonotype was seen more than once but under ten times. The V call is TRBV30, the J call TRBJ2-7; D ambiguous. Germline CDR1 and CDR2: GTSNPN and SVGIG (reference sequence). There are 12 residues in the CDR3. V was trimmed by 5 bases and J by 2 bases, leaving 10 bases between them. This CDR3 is CAWGQATYEQYF. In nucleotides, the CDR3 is TGTGCCTGGGGTCAGGCCACCTACGAGCAGTACTTC.

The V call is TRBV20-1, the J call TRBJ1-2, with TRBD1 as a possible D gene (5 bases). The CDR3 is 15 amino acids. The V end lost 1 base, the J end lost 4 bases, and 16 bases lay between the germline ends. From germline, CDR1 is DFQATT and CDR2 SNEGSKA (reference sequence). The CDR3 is CSARGGGHESYGYTF. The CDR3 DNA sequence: TGCAGTGCTAGAGGGGGGGGTCATGAGAGCTATGGCTACACCTTC.

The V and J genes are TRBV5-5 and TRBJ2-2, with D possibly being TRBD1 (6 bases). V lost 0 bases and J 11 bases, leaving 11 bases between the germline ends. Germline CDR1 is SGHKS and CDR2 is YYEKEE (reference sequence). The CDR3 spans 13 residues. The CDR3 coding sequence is TGTGCCAGCAGCTTGGACAGGGCAATCGAGCTGTTTTTT. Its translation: CASSLDRAIELFF.

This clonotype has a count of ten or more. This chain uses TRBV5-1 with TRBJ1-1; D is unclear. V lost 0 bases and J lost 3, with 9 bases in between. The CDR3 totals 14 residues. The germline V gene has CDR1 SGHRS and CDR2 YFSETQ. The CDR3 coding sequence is TGCGCCAGCAGCTTGGACGTAGCTGACACTGAAGCTTTCTTT. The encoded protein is CASSLDVADTEAFF.

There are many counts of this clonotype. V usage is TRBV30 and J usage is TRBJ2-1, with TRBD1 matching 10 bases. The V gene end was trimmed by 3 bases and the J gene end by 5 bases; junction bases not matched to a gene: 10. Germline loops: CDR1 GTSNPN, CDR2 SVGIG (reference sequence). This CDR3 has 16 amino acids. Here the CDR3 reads CAWRIPDGTGDNEQFF. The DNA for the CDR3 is TGTGCCTGGAGGATCCCTGACGGGACAGGGGACAATGAGCAGTTCTTC.

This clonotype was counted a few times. The CDR3 sequence: CASSSPGGSGNEKLFF. The DNA for the CDR3 is TGTGCCAGCAGTTCCCCAGGGGGATCTGGTAATGAAAAACTGTTTTTT. The V call is TRBV28, the J call TRBJ1-4, with 7 bases fitting TRBD1. The CDR3 covers 16 residues. Trimming at V came to 4 bases and at J to 4 bases, leaving 9 bases not matched to a gene. Germline V gene data show CDR1 as MDHEN and CDR2 as SYDVKM.

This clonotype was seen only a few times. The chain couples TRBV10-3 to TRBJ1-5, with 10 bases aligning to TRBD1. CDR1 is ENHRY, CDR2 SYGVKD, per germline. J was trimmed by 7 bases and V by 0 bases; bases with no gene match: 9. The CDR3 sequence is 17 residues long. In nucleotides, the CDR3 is TGTGCCATCAGTGAGTCTCCAGGACAGGGGGTAGGACAGCCCCAGCATTTT. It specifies CAISESPGQGVGQPQHF.

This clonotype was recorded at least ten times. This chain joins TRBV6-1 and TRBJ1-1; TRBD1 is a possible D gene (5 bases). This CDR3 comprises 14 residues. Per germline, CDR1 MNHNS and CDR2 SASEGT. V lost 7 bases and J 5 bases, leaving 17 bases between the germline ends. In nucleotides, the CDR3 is TGTGCCAGCACCCCCACTGGGGGTAGTACTGAAGCTTTCTTT. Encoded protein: CASTPTGGSTEAFF.

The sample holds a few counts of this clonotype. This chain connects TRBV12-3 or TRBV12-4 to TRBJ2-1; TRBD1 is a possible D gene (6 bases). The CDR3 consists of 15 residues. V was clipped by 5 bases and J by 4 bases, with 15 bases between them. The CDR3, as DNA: TGTGCCAGCAGTCCAACAGGGCTAGGATACAATGAGCAGTTCTTC. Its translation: CASSPTGLGYNEQFF.

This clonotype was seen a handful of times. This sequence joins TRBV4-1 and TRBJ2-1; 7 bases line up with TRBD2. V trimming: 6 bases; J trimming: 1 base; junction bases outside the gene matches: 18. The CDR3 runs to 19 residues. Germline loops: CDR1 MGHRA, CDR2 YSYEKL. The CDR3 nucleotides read TGCGCCAGCAGTACAAACCCCAGTGGGGGGGGTTCGTCCTACAATGAGCAGTTCTTC. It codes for CASSTNPSGGGSSYNEQFF.

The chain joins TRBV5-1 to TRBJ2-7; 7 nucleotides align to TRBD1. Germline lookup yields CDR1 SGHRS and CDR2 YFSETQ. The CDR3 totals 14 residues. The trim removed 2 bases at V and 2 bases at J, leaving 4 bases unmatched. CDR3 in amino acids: CASSFGDSAYEQYF. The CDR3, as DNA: TGCGCCAGCAGCTTTGGGGACAGCGCCTACGAGCAGTACTTC.

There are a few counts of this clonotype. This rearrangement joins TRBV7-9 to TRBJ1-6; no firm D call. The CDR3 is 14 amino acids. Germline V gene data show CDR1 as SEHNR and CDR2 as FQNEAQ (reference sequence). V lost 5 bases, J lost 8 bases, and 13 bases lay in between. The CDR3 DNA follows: TGTGCCAGCAGCAACAGACTGGGAGATTCACCCCTCCACTTT. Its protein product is CASSNRLGDSPLHF.

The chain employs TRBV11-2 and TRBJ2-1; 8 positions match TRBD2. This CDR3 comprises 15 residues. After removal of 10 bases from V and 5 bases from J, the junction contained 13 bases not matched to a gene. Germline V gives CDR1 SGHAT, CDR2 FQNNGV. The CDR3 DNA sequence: TGTGCCACCCGACCGGCGGGGGGTTTGGACAATGAGCAGTTCTTC. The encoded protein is CATRPAGGLDNEQFF. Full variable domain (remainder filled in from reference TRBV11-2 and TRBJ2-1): EAGVAQSPRYKIIEKRQSVAFWCNPISGHATLYWYQQILGQGPKLLIQFQNNGVVDDSQLPKDRFSAERLKGVDSTLKIQPAKLEDSAVYLCATRPAGGLDNEQFFGPGTRLTVL.

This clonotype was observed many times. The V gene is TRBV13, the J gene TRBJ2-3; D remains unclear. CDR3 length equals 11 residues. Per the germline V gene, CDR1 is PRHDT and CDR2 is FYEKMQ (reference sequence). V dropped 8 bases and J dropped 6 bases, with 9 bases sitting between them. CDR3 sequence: CASPDPDTQYF. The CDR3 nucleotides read TGTGCCAGCCCCGACCCCGATACGCAGTATTTT.

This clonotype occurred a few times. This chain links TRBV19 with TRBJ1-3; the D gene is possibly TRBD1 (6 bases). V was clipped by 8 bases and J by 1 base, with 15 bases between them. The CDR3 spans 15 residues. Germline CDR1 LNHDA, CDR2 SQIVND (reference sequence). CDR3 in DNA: TGTGCCAGTCGAACACAGGGATTATCTGGAAACACCATATATTTT. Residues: CASRTQGLSGNTIYF.

The CDR3 loop reads CASSLEPQGRYGYTF. DNA of the CDR3: TGTGCCAGCAGCTTAGAACCGCAGGGCCGCTATGGCTACACCTTC. The chain joins TRBV7-9 to TRBJ1-2; D is perhaps TRBD1 (5 bases). The CDR3 totals 15 residues. V was trimmed by 1 base and J by 4 bases, leaving 13 bases between them. CDR1 is SEHNR and CDR2 is FQNEAQ in the germline V gene (reference sequence).

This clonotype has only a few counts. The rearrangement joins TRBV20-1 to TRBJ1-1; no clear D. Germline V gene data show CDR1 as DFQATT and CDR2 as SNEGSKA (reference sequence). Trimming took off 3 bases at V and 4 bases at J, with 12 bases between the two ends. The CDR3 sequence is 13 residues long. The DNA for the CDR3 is TGCAGTGCTAGTTTGGGCAAGGGCACTGAAGCTTTCTTT. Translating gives CSASLGKGTEAFF.

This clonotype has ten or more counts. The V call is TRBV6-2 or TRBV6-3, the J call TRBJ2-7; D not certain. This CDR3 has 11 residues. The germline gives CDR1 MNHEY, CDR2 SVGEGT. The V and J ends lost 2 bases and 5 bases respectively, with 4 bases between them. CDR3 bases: TGTGCCAGCAGTTACCTCCACGAGCAGTACTTC. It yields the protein CASSYLHEQYF.

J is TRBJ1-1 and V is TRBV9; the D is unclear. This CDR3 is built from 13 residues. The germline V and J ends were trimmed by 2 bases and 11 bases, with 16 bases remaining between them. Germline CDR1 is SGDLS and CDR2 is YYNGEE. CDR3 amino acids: CASSVSDRDPAFF. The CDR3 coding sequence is TGTGCCAGCAGCGTGAGCGATAGGGATCCGGCTTTCTTT.

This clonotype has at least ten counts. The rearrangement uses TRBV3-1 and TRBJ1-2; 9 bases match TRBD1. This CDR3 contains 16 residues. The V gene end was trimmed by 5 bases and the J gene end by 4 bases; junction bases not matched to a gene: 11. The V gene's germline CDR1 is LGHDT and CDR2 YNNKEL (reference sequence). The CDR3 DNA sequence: TGTGCCAGCAGCAACCCTGGACAGGGGAAAATCTATGGCTACACCTTC. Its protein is CASSNPGQGKIYGYTF.

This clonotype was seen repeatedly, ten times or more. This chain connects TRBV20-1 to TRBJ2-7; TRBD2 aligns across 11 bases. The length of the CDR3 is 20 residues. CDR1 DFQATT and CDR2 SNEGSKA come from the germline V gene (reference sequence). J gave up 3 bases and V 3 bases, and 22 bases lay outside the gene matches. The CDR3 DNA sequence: TGCAGTGCTAGTTCCCAAGGGATAGCGGGGGGGCCGTACGGGTTCTACGAGCAGTACTTC. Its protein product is CSASSQGIAGGPYGFYEQYF.

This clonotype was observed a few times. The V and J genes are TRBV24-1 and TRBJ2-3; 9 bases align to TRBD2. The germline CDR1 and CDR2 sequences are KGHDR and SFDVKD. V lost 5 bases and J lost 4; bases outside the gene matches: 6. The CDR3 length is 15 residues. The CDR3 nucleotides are TGTGCCACCAGTGCAGCTAGCGGGGTGGCAGATACGCAGTATTTT. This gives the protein CATSAASGVADTQYF.

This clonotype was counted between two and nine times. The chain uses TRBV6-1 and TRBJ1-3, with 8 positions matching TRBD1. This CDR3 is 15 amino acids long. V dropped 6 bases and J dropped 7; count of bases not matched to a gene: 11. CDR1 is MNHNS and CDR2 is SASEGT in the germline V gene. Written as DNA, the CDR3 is TGTGCCAGCAGGGTTCGTCCGGACAGGGCGAACACCATATATTTT. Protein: CASRVRPDRANTIYF.

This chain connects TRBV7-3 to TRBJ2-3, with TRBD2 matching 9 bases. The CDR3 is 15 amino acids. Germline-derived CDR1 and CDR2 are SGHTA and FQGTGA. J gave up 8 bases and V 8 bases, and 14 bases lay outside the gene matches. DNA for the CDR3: TGTGCCAGCTCGGATAGCGGGGGCTCGTGGGGTACGCAGTATTTT. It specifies CASSDSGGSWGTQYF.

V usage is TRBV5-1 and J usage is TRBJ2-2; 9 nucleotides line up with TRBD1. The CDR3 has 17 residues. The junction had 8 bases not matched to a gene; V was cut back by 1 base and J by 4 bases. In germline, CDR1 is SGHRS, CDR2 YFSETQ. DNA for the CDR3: TGCGCCAGCAGCTTGAGATTTGGACAGGGGAGCACCGGGGAGCTGTTTTTT. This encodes CASSLRFGQGSTGELFF.

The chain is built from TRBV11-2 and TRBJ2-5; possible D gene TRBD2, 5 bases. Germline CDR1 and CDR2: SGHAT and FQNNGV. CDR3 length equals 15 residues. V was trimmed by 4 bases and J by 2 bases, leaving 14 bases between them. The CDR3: CASSSERRLQETQYF. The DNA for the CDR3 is TGTGCCAGCAGCTCCGAGCGGAGACTACAAGAGACCCAGTACTTC.

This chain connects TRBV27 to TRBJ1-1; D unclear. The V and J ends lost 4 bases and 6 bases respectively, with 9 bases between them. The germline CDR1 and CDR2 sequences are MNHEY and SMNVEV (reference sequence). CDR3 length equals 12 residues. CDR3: CASSSRDAEAFF. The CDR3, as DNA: TGTGCCAGCAGTTCCCGCGACGCTGAAGCTTTCTTT.

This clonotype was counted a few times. CDR3 coding DNA: TGCAGTGCTAGAGATGGACAGGGGGCAGAGACCCAGTACTTC. Protein: CSARDGQGAETQYF. The rearrangement links TRBV20-1 to TRBJ2-5; 11 bases line up with TRBD1. The germline gives CDR1 DFQATT, CDR2 SNEGSKA (reference sequence). The CDR3 length is 14 residues. Trimming removed 0 bases from V and 4 bases from J; junction bases left unmatched: 1.

The CDR3 reads CASSIDRVNQPQHF. The CDR3 coding sequence is TGTGCCAGTAGTATAGACAGGGTCAATCAGCCCCAGCATTTT. The chain is built from TRBV19 and TRBJ1-5, with D maybe TRBD1 (5 bases). V shed 0 bases and J shed 3 bases, with 6 bases lying between them. This CDR3 has 14 residues. CDR1 is LNHDA and CDR2 is SQIVND in the germline V gene (reference sequence).

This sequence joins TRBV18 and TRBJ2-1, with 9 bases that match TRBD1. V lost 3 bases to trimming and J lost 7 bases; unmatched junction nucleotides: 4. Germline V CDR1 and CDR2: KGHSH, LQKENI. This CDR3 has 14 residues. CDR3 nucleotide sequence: TGTGCCAGCTCACCCCTACAGGGGGCAAATGAGCAGTTCTTC. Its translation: CASSPLQGANEQFF.